Below are 8 T cell receptor beta chains sequenced from a single sample in a study of chemoradiotherapy in HPV16-positive cancers. Profiled with immunoSEQ multiplex PCR; TCRdb holds only in-frame clones, not every one. This table holds some 24,000 clones, approximately 94% found once. The specimen was obtained from a patient who underwent chemoradiotherapy. These receptors originate from a human donor with HPV-associated anogenital cancer.

V is TRBV11-3 and J is TRBJ2-1, with a weak D call TRBD1 (5 bases). The CDR3 length is 12 residues. Germline V gene data show CDR1 as SGHNT and CDR2 as YENEEA. Trimming pared 4 bases from V and 7 bases from J, leaving 8 bases between. The CDR3 nucleotides read TGTGCCAGCAGCTCCCAGGGAAATGAGCAGTTCTTC. Translation: CASSSQGNEQFF.

This clone was counted a single time. The chain is built from TRBV6-6 and TRBJ2-7; D tentatively reads TRBD1 or TRBD2 (5 bases each). CDR1 is MNHNY and CDR2 is SVGAGI in the germline V gene (reference sequence). Trimming removed 5 bases at V and 9 bases at J, with 14 bases between. This CDR3 contains 12 residues. The CDR3 spells CASSSLGDGQYF. The CDR3 DNA sequence: TGTGCCAGCAGTAGCCTAGGGGACGGGCAGTACTTC.

The chain joins TRBV2 to TRBJ1-2, with 10 positions matching TRBD1. J lost 5 bases, V lost 7 bases, and 13 bases had no gene match. The CDR3 length is 16 residues. Germline V CDR1 and CDR2: SNHLY, FYNNEI. CDR3 DNA: TGTGCCAGCAACCTACCCCGGGACAGGGGAGGGTATGGCTACACCTTC. This gives the protein CASNLPRDRGGYGYTF.

This clone showed up just once. The chain is built from TRBV25-1 and TRBJ2-7, with D perhaps matching TRBD1 or TRBD2 (5 bases each). Germline CDR1 and CDR2: MGHDK and SYGVNS. V was cut by 7 bases and J by 3 bases, with 10 bases left in between. The CDR3 contains 12 residues. CDR3 DNA sequence: TGTGCCAGCACGGGGCTGGACTACGAGCAGTACTTC. Its translation: CASTGLDYEQYF.

This clone was detected once. This rearrangement joins TRBV7-9 to TRBJ2-5, with 9 bases lining up with TRBD2. Germline-derived CDR1 and CDR2 are SEHNR and FQNEAQ (reference sequence). The CDR3 is made up of 13 amino acids. The V and J ends lost 9 bases and 4 bases, in that order; junction bases with no gene match: 6. The CDR3 reads CARPSGRRETQYF. CDR3 coding DNA: TGTGCCAGACCCAGCGGGAGGAGAGAGACCCAGTACTTC.

The CDR3 coding sequence is TGTGCCAGCAGCCCAGGACGCGGGGAGACCTACAATGAGCAGTTCTTC. Protein product: CASSPGRGETYNEQFF. The chain combines TRBV5-4 with TRBJ2-1; D is possibly TRBD2 (6 bases). In germline, CDR1 is SGHNT, CDR2 YYREEE (reference sequence). This CDR3 region has 16 residues. V was cut by 4 bases and J by 2 bases, with 16 bases left in between. The whole variable domain, filled in from reference TRBV5-4 and TRBJ2-1, reads ETGVTQSPTHLIKTRGQQVTLRCSSQSGHNTVSWYQQALGQGPQFIFQYYREEENGRGNFPPRFSGLQFPNYSSELNVNALELDDSALYLCASSPGRGETYNEQFFGPGTRLTVL.

The chain has TRBV19 and TRBJ1-2, with TRBD1 matching over 9 bases. The CDR3 runs to 15 residues. After removal of 5 bases from V and 4 bases from J, the junction contained 8 bases not matched to a gene. Per the germline V gene, CDR1 is LNHDA and CDR2 is SQIVND (reference sequence). CDR3 residues: CASSFPQGAGYGYTF. CDR3 sequence (DNA): TGTGCCAGTAGTTTTCCACAGGGGGCCGGCTATGGCTACACCTTC.

The chain couples TRBV7-7 to TRBJ2-2; no reliable D call. V was pared by 0 bases and J by 1 base, with 9 bases between. The CDR3 spans 16 residues. In germline, CDR1 is SSHAT, CDR2 FNYEAQ (reference sequence). CDR3 DNA: TGTGCCAGCAGCTTAGCGGGCGGAGTGAACACCGGGGAGCTGTTTTTT. Translated: CASSLAGGVNTGELFF.